The next 26 T cell receptor beta chains were all read from a single sample in a study of cytomegalovirus exposure and HLA in healthy donors. The PCR ran on 60 Vbeta and 13 Jbeta primers. Profiled with immunoSEQ multiplex PCR; TCRdb holds only in-frame clones, not every one. The table records fewer than 250,000 clones, about 81% of them present only once. Sequenced sample: PBMCs. These receptors all stem from a man aged 40-49 years in good health and CMV-seropositive.

This clone was found once. This chain connects TRBV5-1 to TRBJ2-4, with a possible D match to TRBD2 (6 bases). The germline CDR1 and CDR2 sequences are SGHRS and YFSETQ. V gave up 4 bases and J gave up 6 bases, with 14 bases separating them. The CDR3 loop spans 14 amino acids. The CDR3 sequence: CASSQGTGPNIQYF. CDR3 DNA sequence: TGCGCCAGCAGCCAAGGGACTGGCCCAAACATTCAGTACTTC.

The V call is TRBV18, the J call TRBJ2-1; TRBD2 agrees at 7 bases. With V trimmed by 2 bases and J by 7 bases, 8 bases remained unmatched. Germline V gives CDR1 KGHSH, CDR2 LQKENI. The length of the CDR3 is 15 residues. CDR3 in DNA: TGTGCCAGCTCACCAAGGAGGGAGGGAGGTAATGAGCAGTTCTTC. As protein: CASSPRREGGNEQFF.

This clone was seen a few times. This chain links TRBV28 with TRBJ1-1; 9 bases agree with TRBD1. The CDR3 has 12 amino acids. Germline V gene sequence: CDR1 MDHEN, CDR2 SYDVKM. With 7 bases clipped from V and 4 bases from J, the junction kept 1 base outside the gene matches. In DNA, the CDR3 is TGTGCCAGCAAGGACAGGGGCACTGAAGCTTTCTTT. This translates into CASKDRGTEAFF. The variable domain in full, completed from reference TRBV28 and TRBJ1-1, reads DVKVTQSSRYLVKRTGEKVFLECVQDMDHENMFWYRQDPGLGLRLIYFSYDVKMKEKGDIPEGYSVSREKKERFSLILESASTNQTSMYLCASKDRGTEAFFGQGTRLTVV.

The V and J genes are TRBV27 and TRBJ2-2; D is undetermined. This CDR3 has 13 amino acids. In germline, CDR1 is MNHEY, CDR2 SMNVEV (reference sequence). V gave up 6 bases and J gave up 2 bases, with 7 bases separating them. The CDR3 nucleotides are TGTGCCAGCAGCTATCCAAACACCGGGGAGCTGTTTTTT. Amino acids: CASSYPNTGELFF.

The chain employs TRBV5-1 and TRBJ2-1; 8 positions match TRBD2. Germline V gene lookup returns CDR1 SGHRS and CDR2 YFSETQ. The CDR3 extends over 16 amino acids. Trimming cost V 0 bases and J 5 bases; bases outside gene matches: 7. For the CDR3, the DNA is TGCGCCAGCAGCTTGGACTCCGGGACTAGGAACAATGAGCAGTTCTTC. This gives the protein CASSLDSGTRNNEQFF. The full variable domain, rest sourced from reference TRBV5-1 and TRBJ2-1, is KAGVTQTPRYLIKTRGQQVTLSCSPISGHRSVSWYQQTPGQGLQFLFEYFSETQRNKGNFPGRFSGRQFSNSRSEMNVSTLELGDSALYLCASSLDSGTRNNEQFFGPGTRLTVL.

The chain links TRBV25-1 to TRBJ2-3; 10 nucleotides match TRBD1. The CDR3 contains 16 residues. Germline-derived CDR1 and CDR2 are MGHDK and SYGVNS. With 5 bases clipped from V and 3 bases from J, the junction kept 8 bases outside the gene matches. CDR3 coding DNA: TGTGCCAGCAGTTCCTCCGGGACAGGGGTTACAGATACGCAGTATTTT. Protein: CASSSSGTGVTDTQYF.

This clone has only a few counts. DNA for the CDR3: TGTGCCTGGAGTGTGACAGGGATCGAGCAGTACTTC. This gives the protein CAWSVTGIEQYF. The chain uses TRBV30 and TRBJ2-7; 7 positions agree with TRBD1. The junction had 2 bases not matched to a gene; V was cut back by 0 bases and J by 6 bases. CDR1 is GTSNPN, CDR2 SVGIG, per germline (reference sequence). This CDR3 region has 12 residues.

V usage is TRBV7-6 and J usage is TRBJ1-4; 8 bases map to TRBD1. The CDR3 spans 14 residues. V lost 5 bases to trimming and J lost 6 bases; unmatched junction nucleotides: 5. Germline V gene sequence: CDR1 SGHVS, CDR2 FNYEAQ. CDR3 nucleotide sequence: TGTGCCAGCAGCAAGCAGGGGGCCTATGAAAAACTGTTTTTT. This codes for CASSKQGAYEKLFF.

The V call is TRBV29-1, the J call TRBJ2-1, with 9 nucleotides matching TRBD2. CDR1 is SQVTM and CDR2 is ANQGSEA in the germline V gene. Losses at the gene ends were 8 bases for V and 5 bases for J; bases not matched to a gene: 10. This CDR3 is 14 amino acids long. This chain's CDR3 is CSTCIAGANNEQFF. The CDR3 bases are TGCAGCACCTGTATAGCGGGAGCTAACAATGAGCAGTTCTTC.

Note on this clone: The germline gene is not matched at one end of the junction; a read error may be the cause. The chain combines TRBV6-5 with TRBJ1-6; D not certain. The CDR3 has 13 residues. The germline CDR1 and CDR2 sequences are MNHEY and SVGAGI. The CDR3 is CASSSTPHSSLHF. The DNA of the CDR3 is TGTGCCAGCAGTTCCACACCCCATTCATCCCTCCACTTT.

The rearrangement links TRBV5-1 to TRBJ2-5; 7 bases line up with TRBD2. Per the germline V gene, CDR1 is SGHRS and CDR2 is YFSETQ. V lost 0 bases and J lost 0; bases outside the gene matches: 2. The CDR3 is 15 residues long. The DNA for the CDR3 is TGCGCCAGCAGCTTGGGAGGGAGGGACCAAGAGACCCAGTACTTC. Amino acids: CASSLGGRDQETQYF.

V gene TRBV7-2 combines with J gene TRBJ2-5, with TRBD2 matching over 10 bases. V was pared by 1 base and J by 7 bases, with 3 bases of the junction left unmatched. Germline V gene lookup returns CDR1 SGHTA and CDR2 FQGNSA. CDR3 length: 14 residues. CDR3 sequence: CASSLESGRGTQYF. The DNA of the CDR3 is TGTGCCAGCAGCTTAGAGAGCGGGAGGGGGACCCAGTACTTC.

The genes are TRBV11-1 and TRBJ2-1; D is uncertain. V was shortened by 5 bases and J by 5 bases, with 13 bases between the two germline ends. The CDR3 has 14 amino acids. Per germline, CDR1 SGHAT and CDR2 FQDESV (reference sequence). The CDR3 reads CASSPSVYHNEQFF. In DNA, the CDR3 is TGTGCCAGCAGCCCGTCGGTGTACCACAATGAGCAGTTCTTC.

The gene calls are TRBV18 and TRBJ2-3; 7 nucleotides align to TRBD1. This CDR3 is 14 amino acids long. The V gene end was trimmed by 3 bases and the J gene end by 6 bases; junction bases not matched to a gene: 6. Germline CDR1 and CDR2: KGHSH and LQKENI. The chain's CDR3 is CASSPVMTGDTQYF. The CDR3 region has the DNA TGTGCCAGCTCACCGGTGATGACAGGGGATACGCAGTATTTT.

The chain links TRBV27 to TRBJ1-1; D is possibly TRBD1 (6 bases). The germline CDR1 and CDR2 sequences are MNHEY and SMNVEV (reference sequence). This CDR3 is built from 13 residues. V lost 4 bases and J 5 bases, leaving 11 bases between the germline ends. The CDR3 region is CASSSSGATEAFF. In DNA form, the CDR3 reads TGTGCCAGCAGTTCTTCAGGGGCGACTGAAGCTTTCTTT.

This chain uses TRBV13 with TRBJ2-5, with D hard to call. CDR3 length: 13 residues. CDR1 and CDR2 from the germline V gene are PRHDT and FYEKMQ (reference sequence). V was cut by 5 bases and J by 2 bases, with 9 bases left in between. Here the CDR3 reads CASSPPNQETQYF. CDR3 nucleotide sequence: TGTGCCAGCAGCCCCCCCAATCAAGAGACCCAGTACTTC.

The genes are TRBV6-5 and TRBJ2-1; D might be TRBD1 (5 bases). V lost 10 bases and J lost 3, with 19 bases in between. The CDR3 runs to 15 residues. In germline, CDR1 is MNHEY, CDR2 SVGAGI. The CDR3 region is CATRWGRVSYNEQFF. The CDR3 nucleotides are TGTGCCACTAGGTGGGGCAGGGTGAGCTACAATGAGCAGTTCTTC.

This clone was counted only a few times. The chain links TRBV4-2 to TRBJ2-1; TRBD2 matches at 14 bases. V shed 5 bases and J 10 bases; nucleotides not matched to a gene: 22. In germline, CDR1 is LGHNA, CDR2 YNFKEQ. This CDR3 is 20 amino acids long. CDR3 sequence (DNA): TGTGCCAGCAGCGTGCATACCGCCCCGGGACTAGCGGGAGTAACTGTGGAGCAGTTCTTC. Translated: CASSVHTAPGLAGVTVEQFF.

CDR3 in DNA: TGCGCCAGCAGCGCCAGGACAGGGGGTCCCGGGGAGCTGTTTTTT. This sequence encodes CASSARTGGPGELFF. The chain carries TRBV4-1 and TRBJ2-2, with TRBD1 matching over 10 bases. The CDR3 is 15 amino acids. Per the germline V gene, CDR1 is MGHRA and CDR2 is YSYEKL. The V and J ends lost 5 bases and 6 bases, in that order; junction bases with no gene match: 6.

The rearrangement uses TRBV5-1 and TRBJ1-2; TRBD1 aligns across 9 bases. The germline CDR1 and CDR2 sequences are SGHRS and YFSETQ. The V and J ends lost 2 bases and 6 bases, in that order; junction bases with no gene match: 11. This CDR3 has 16 residues. CDR3 DNA: TGCGCCAGCAGCTTTGAAATGGGGACAGGGAGTGATGGCTACACCTTC. Translation: CASSFEMGTGSDGYTF.

V is TRBV21-1 and J is TRBJ2-7; TRBD1 is taken as the D call from the table, unchecked against the DNA. TRBV21-1 is reported as a pseudogene. The CDR3 runs 14 residues. CDR3 protein: CASLGDGQIYEQYF. CDR3 coding DNA: TGTGCCAGCCTGGGGGACGGACAGATCTACGAGCAGTACTTC.

The gene calls are TRBV2 and TRBJ2-7; 14 bases line up with TRBD2. CDR1 and CDR2 from the germline V gene are SNHLY and FYNNEI. V lost 4 bases and J lost 3; bases outside the gene matches: 2. The CDR3 is made up of 15 amino acids. The CDR3 loop is CASSVGLAGDYEQYV. In DNA, the CDR3 is TGTGCCAGCAGTGTGGGACTAGCGGGAGACTACGAGCAGTACGTC.

The gene calls are TRBV7-9 and TRBJ2-4; D may be TRBD2 (5 bases). The V end was cut by 8 bases, the J end by 0 bases, with 11 bases between. Germline loops: CDR1 SEHNR, CDR2 FQNEAQ (reference sequence). The CDR3 loop spans 14 amino acids. CDR3 sequence: CASADGKAKNIQYF. The CDR3 DNA follows: TGTGCCAGCGCAGACGGGAAAGCCAAAAACATTCAGTACTTC.

In this sample, this clone turned up a few times. V and J are TRBV15 and TRBJ2-5, with TRBD2 matching 9 bases. Unmatched junction bases numbered 6, after V lost 3 bases and J lost 1 base. The germline V gene has CDR1 LNHNV and CDR2 YYDKDF (reference sequence). CDR3 length: 16 residues. This CDR3 is CATSSYSGSGQETQYF. In DNA, the CDR3 is TGTGCCACCAGCAGTTATAGCGGGAGCGGCCAAGAGACCCAGTACTTC.

The chain couples TRBV7-9 to TRBJ2-2; TRBD2 matches at 8 bases. This CDR3 spans 17 amino acids. Germline trimming cut 2 bases from V and 0 bases from J; bases unmatched to any gene: 5. Germline CDR1 SEHNR, CDR2 FQNEAQ (reference sequence). The CDR3 sequence: CASSLLTSGTNTGELFF. CDR3 DNA sequence: TGTGCCAGCAGCTTACTCACTAGCGGAACGAACACCGGGGAGCTGTTTTTT.

The chain combines TRBV6-6 with TRBJ1-5, with TRBD1 as a possible D gene (6 bases). The germline V gene encodes CDR1 MNHNY and CDR2 SVGAGI (reference sequence). The germline V and J ends were trimmed by 5 bases and 5 bases, with 16 bases remaining between them. The CDR3 consists of 15 residues. Written as DNA, the CDR3 is TGTGCCAGCAGTCCGCGGACAGTTTCCTATCAGCCCCAGCATTTT. Encoded protein: CASSPRTVSYQPQHF.